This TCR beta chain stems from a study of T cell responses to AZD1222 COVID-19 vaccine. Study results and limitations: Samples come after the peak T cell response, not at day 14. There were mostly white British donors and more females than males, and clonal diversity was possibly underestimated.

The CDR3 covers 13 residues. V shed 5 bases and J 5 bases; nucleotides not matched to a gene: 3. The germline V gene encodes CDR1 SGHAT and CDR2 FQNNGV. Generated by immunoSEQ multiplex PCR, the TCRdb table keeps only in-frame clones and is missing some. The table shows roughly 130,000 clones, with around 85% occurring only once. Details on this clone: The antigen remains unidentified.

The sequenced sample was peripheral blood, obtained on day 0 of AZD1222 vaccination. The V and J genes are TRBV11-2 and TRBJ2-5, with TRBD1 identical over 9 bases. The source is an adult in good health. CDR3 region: CASSPDRGETQYF. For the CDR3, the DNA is TGTGCCAGCAGCCCCGACAGGGGGGAGACCCAGTACTTC.